A single T cell receptor beta chain is shown here with its context. Its antigen is not identified. Blood, more than 2 ml, was drawn per donor. The sample is drawn from a study of monozygotic twins with inflammatory bowel disease. Study findings and constraints: The sharing of clonotypes with others was lower in IBD patients than in healthy twins, especially with disease activity.

CDR1 is DFQATT and CDR2 is SNEGSKA in the germline V gene (reference sequence). The CDR3 is made up of 16 amino acids. TCRdb derives one entry per CDR3 protein from the 5' RACE reads, leaving out DNA. This sample's clone table lists 150,000 to 200,000 distinct CDR3 sequences. The chain uses TRBV20-1 and TRBJ2-2; without DNA, the TCRdb call of TRBD1 cannot be checked. Sequenced sample: blood. The receptor's source is a human donor with ulcerative colitis or Crohn's disease, or a healthy co-twin of an affected twin (not recorded which). CDR3: CSARARDRANTGELFF.